Listed below are T cell receptor beta chains from one sample, sequenced in a study of OX40 agonist ivuxolimab in advanced cancers. Libraries were prepared by immunoSEQ multiplex PCR; TCRdb keeps only in-frame clonotypes and omits some of them. The sample lists 80,000 or so clones, just under 90% occurring once. Here the sequenced sample was CD4+ or CD8+ T cells sorted from blood, taken in a trial of the OX40 agonist ivuxolimab. All receptors derive from an adult with an advanced solid tumor such as melanoma, head and neck, liver or kidney cancer. The CDR3 runs from the conserved cysteine through the conserved F or W. Each record gives: D gene, V gene, clone size, J gene, CDR3 DNA, CDR3 protein. A D gene is named only where the DNA matches it firmly. The size entry is marked missing in some rows and otherwise reads once, few, many or a size class.

>.|TRBV30|.|TRBJ1-6
TGTGCCTGGAGTGTAAATTCACCCCTCCACTTT
CAWSVNSPLHF
>.|TRBV16|.|TRBJ1-4
TGTGCCAGCAGCCAATTGGGATACGGAAAACTGTTTTTT
CASSQLGYGKLFF
>.|TRBV5-1|.|TRBJ1-2
TGCGCCAGCAGCGTCCAGGACCGGGGAGATCATGGCTACACCTTC
CASSVQDRGDHGYTF
>.|TRBV6-1|.|TRBJ2-2
TGTGCCAGCAGTGAAGGGGTGGGGGTTTGGAGCGGGGAGCTGTTTTTT
CASSEGVGVWSGELFF
>.|TRBV2|.|TRBJ1-1
TGTGCCAGCACCCCCCGTGGAGGGGAGGCTTTCTTT
CASTPRGGEAFF
>.|TRBV25-1|once|TRBJ1-3
TGTGCCAGCAGTGAAGGGTTAGGACGGACGAGCTCTGGAAACACCATATATTTT
CASSEGLGRTSSGNTIYF
>.|TRBV7-9|.|TRBJ1-6
TGTGCCAGCAGCTCATCCGGGACATATTCACCCCTCCACTTT
CASSSSGTYSPLHF
>.|TRBV15|.|TRBJ1-5
TGTGCCACCAGCAGAGATCAAGTTTTCCACAATCAGCCCCAGCATTTT
CATSRDQVFHNQPQHF
>TRBD1|TRBV28|once|TRBJ2-1
TGTGCCAGCAGTCCTGACAGGGGGAGCTACAATGAGCAGTTCTTC
CASSPDRGSYNEQFF
>.|TRBV10-3|.|TRBJ2-7
TGTGCCATCAGTTGGACTGACTCCTACGAGCAGTACTTC
CAISWTDSYEQYF
>.|TRBV11-2|.|TRBJ1-5
TGTGCCAGCAGCTTAGGCTTCCGTGGGGCTGGGAATCAGCCCCAGCATTTT
CASSLGFRGAGNQPQHF
>.|TRBV9|few|TRBJ1-2
TGTGCCAGCAGCGGGGCAGGCGGGGGCTACACCTTC
CASSGAGGGYTF
>.|TRBV10-3|.|TRBJ1-2
TGTGCCATCGCAGGGAAGAGCTATGGCTACACCTTC
CAIAGKSYGYTF
>.|TRBV18|.|TRBJ1-5
TGTGCCAGCTCACCGGACGGGAATCAGCCCCAGCATTTT
CASSPDGNQPQHF
>.|TRBV29-1|.|TRBJ2-2
TGCAGCGTTGAAGAAATGAGAACCGGGGAGCTGTTTTTT
CSVEEMRTGELFF
>.|TRBV5-6|.|TRBJ1-5
TGTGCCAGCAGCCTCCGAGATCAGCCCCAGCATTTT
CASSLRDQPQHF
>.|TRBV10-3|.|TRBJ2-3
TGTGCCATCAGTGGGAACGGAGATACGCAGTATTTT
CAISGNGDTQYF
>TRBD2|TRBV7-2|.|TRBJ2-7
TGTGCCAGCAGCTCAAGGGTAGCGGGAGTGAGTGAGCAGTACTTC
CASSSRVAGVSEQYF
>TRBD2|TRBV7-2|.|TRBJ2-1
TGTGCCAGCAGCCGTCGCCGAACTAGCGGGGGGGTTTCTTCCAATGAGCAGTTCTTC
CASSRRRTSGGVSSNEQFF
>.|TRBV7-7|.|TRBJ2-2
TGTGCTAGCACCAGGGACGGGGCTGCCGGGGAGCTGTTTTTT
CASTRDGAAGELFF
>.|TRBV7-2|.|TRBJ2-5
TGTGCCAGCAGGAGGACAGCGCAAGAGACCCAGTACTTC
CASRRTAQETQYF
>TRBD1|TRBV28|few|TRBJ1-4
TGTGCCAGCAGTTTAATCGGACAGGGCGAAAAACTGTTTTTT
CASSLIGQGEKLFF
>TRBD1|TRBV28|.|TRBJ1-2
TGTGCCAGCAGATCCGGGACAGGCCTCGGCTACACCTTC
CASRSGTGLGYTF
>TRBD1|TRBV5-5|few|TRBJ1-2
TGTGCCAGCAGCTTGGGTTTGGACAGGGGAGGCTATGGCTACACCTTC
CASSLGLDRGGYGYTF
>.|TRBV2|.|TRBJ1-3
TGTGCCAGCGCGGGGTTCTCTGGAAACACCATATATTTT
CASAGFSGNTIYF
>.|TRBV25-1|.|TRBJ2-4
TGTGCCAGCAGTCGTTCGGGTGTAGCCAAAAACATTCAGTACTTC
CASSRSGVAKNIQYF
>TRBD2|TRBV5-4|once|TRBJ2-7
TGTGCCAGCAGCCCTAGGATAGCGGGAGATTACGAGCAGTACTTC
CASSPRIAGDYEQYF
>.|TRBV6-5|.|TRBJ2-7
TGTGCCAGCAGTGGACAACCAATCTCCTACGAGCAGTACTTC
CASSGQPISYEQYF
>.|TRBV10-3|.|TRBJ2-3
TGTGCCATCAGTGAGAGGGGGGGGACAGATACGCAGTATTTT
CAISERGGTDTQYF
>.|TRBV6-5|.|TRBJ2-2
TGTGCCAGCAGTTACGGGAGGCGAACCGGGGAGCTGTTTTTT
CASSYGRRTGELFF
>TRBD2|TRBV7-2|.|TRBJ2-1
TGTGCCAGCAGCTTGGGGACTAGCCCGATCTACAATGAGCAGTTCTTC
CASSLGTSPIYNEQFF
>.|TRBV20-1|few|TRBJ1-2
TGCAGTGCTAGCTACAACGGCTACACCTTC
CSASYNGYTF
>.|TRBV15|.|TRBJ2-5
TGTGCCACCAGCAGAGATGCGGAGACCCAGTACTTC
CATSRDAETQYF
>.|TRBV28|.|TRBJ1-5
TGTGCCAGCAGTACAATCCCGGGCGGTGGTAGTCAGCCCCAGCATTTT
CASSTIPGGGSQPQHF
>TRBD1|TRBV19|.|TRBJ1-2
TGTGCCAGTAGTAGACAGGGACTGGTCCATGGCTACACCTTC
CASSRQGLVHGYTF
>TRBD2|TRBV29-1|.|TRBJ2-3
TGCAGCGTTGGTAGGACTAGACGAGATACGCAGTATTTT
CSVGRTRRDTQYF
>TRBD1|TRBV5-1|.|TRBJ1-2
TGCGCCAGCAGCTCCCAGGGGGACCGAGGCTATGGCTACACCTTC
CASSSQGDRGYGYTF
>.|TRBV5-8|.|TRBJ2-5
TGTGCCAGCAGCAGACTAGACGAGGGGACCCAGTACTTC
CASSRLDEGTQYF
>.|TRBV4-1|.|TRBJ2-1
TGCGCCAGCAGCCGCCTAACGGGGTTGAATGAGCAGTTCTTC
CASSRLTGLNEQFF
>.|TRBV6-6|.|TRBJ1-1
TGTGCCAGCATCAAACGGGGCAGGGGGAACACTGAAGCTTTCTTT
CASIKRGRGNTEAFF